Listed below are T cell receptor beta chains from one sample, sequenced in a study of T-cell memory formation after mild COVID-19. From the 5' RACE reads, TCRdb called clonotypes with MiXCR, one entry per CDR3 protein. The data hold approximately 230,000 distinct CDR3 sequences, with around 17% observed a single time. The sample consisted of PBMCs or a T cell subset sorted from them (not recorded which). The receptors were gathered from a man aged 18 to 30 who had mild COVID-19 (a few samples of this study predate the infection). Cell type and time point are not known. CDR3s include the opening cysteine and the closing phenylalanine or tryptophan. A D gene is named only where the DNA matches it firmly. Rows may omit the clone size; those that give it use once, few, many or a size class.

V	size	J	length	D	CDR3	DNA
TRBV5-1	-	TRBJ2-1	16	-	CASGPRDSSSYNEQFF	TGCGCCAGCGGCCCCCGGGATTCGAGCTCCTACAATGAGCAGTTCTTC
TRBV6-1	-	TRBJ1-2	12	-	CASSESGWHYTF	TGTGCCAGCAGTGAATCAGGATGGCACTACACCTTC
TRBV5-1	many	TRBJ1-2	15	TRBD1	CASSRDRGQNYGYTF	TGCGCCAGCAGCAGAGACAGGGGGCAGAACTATGGCTACACCTTC
TRBV27	many	TRBJ1-1	14	-	CASTPGGIDTEAFF	TGTGCCAGCACCCCCGGGGGGATAGACACTGAAGCTTTCTTT
TRBV6-2/TRBV6-3	-	TRBJ2-4	13	-	CASSYSGGNIQYF	TGTGCCAGCAGTTACTCGGGGGGAAACATTCAGTACTTC
TRBV5-1	-	TRBJ2-6	14	-	CASLSDSGANVLTF	TGCGCCAGCTTGTCGGACTCTGGGGCCAACGTCCTGACTTTC
TRBV5-1	many	TRBJ2-3	15	TRBD2	CASSPGGTSSDTQYF	TGCGCCAGCAGCCCTGGGGGGACTAGTTCAGATACGCAGTATTTT
TRBV7-8	-	TRBJ1-5	13	-	CASSFAGEWSQHF	TGTGCCAGCAGCTTCGCCGGTGAATGGAGTCAGCATTTT
TRBV5-4	-	TRBJ2-2	16	TRBD1	CASSSTGGRGTGELFF	TGTGCCAGCAGCTCCACAGGGGGTCGGGGTACCGGGGAGCTGTTTTTT
TRBV12-3/TRBV12-4	-	TRBJ2-3	13	-	CASRKVVPDTQYF	TGTGCCAGCCGTAAGGTCGTCCCAGATACGCAGTATTTT
TRBV6-5	-	TRBJ2-3	13	-	CASSYSGGNTQYF	TGTGCCAGCAGTTACTCCGGGGGTAATACGCAGTATTTT
TRBV29-1	many	TRBJ2-7	12	-	CSVETRTYEQYF	TGCAGCGTTGAAACTAGGACCTACGAGCAGTACTTC
TRBV7-2	-	TRBJ1-6	15	-	CASSQRTARNSPLHF	TGTGCCAGCAGCCAGAGGACAGCCCGTAATTCACCCCTCCACTTT
TRBV20-1	-	TRBJ2-7	15	-	CSATAPGQGGDEQYF	TGCAGTGCGACGGCCCCAGGACAGGGAGGGGACGAGCAGTACTTC
TRBV4-2	-	TRBJ2-2	14	-	CASSQDRIAGELFF	TGTGCCAGCAGCCAAGACAGGATTGCCGGGGAGCTGTTTTTT
TRBV7-9	many	TRBJ2-1	16	TRBD2	CASSLSLAGSYNEQFF	TGTGCCAGCAGCTTATCGCTAGCGGGGTCCTACAATGAGCAGTTCTTC
TRBV5-4	-	TRBJ2-7	16	-	CASSLGGGILSYEQYF	TGTGCCAGCAGCTTAGGCGGCGGCATCCTCTCCTACGAGCAGTACTTC
TRBV6-6	-	TRBJ1-1	16	-	CASSYSKYRGETEAFF	TGTGCCAGCAGTTACTCGAAGTATCGGGGTGAGACTGAAGCTTTCTTT
TRBV7-2	few	TRBJ1-5	15	-	CASSLSGEFYQPQHF	TGTGCCAGCAGCTTATCGGGGGAATTCTATCAGCCCCAGCATTTT
TRBV30	-	TRBJ2-3	15	TRBD2	CAWSLRGADTDTQYF	TGTGCCTGGAGTCTGCGGGGGGCCGACACAGATACGCAGTATTTT
TRBV3-1	few	TRBJ1-1	14	-	CASSQDAPGILAFF	TGTGCCAGCAGCCAAGATGCCCCAGGGATACTAGCTTTCTTT
TRBV20-1	-	TRBJ1-6	16	-	CSARGEVNTPNSPLHF	TGCAGTGCTAGAGGGGAAGTGAACACCCCTAATTCACCCCTCCACTTT
TRBV28	-	TRBJ1-5	14	-	CASSPGGGGQPQHF	TGTGCCAGCAGTCCTGGGGGGGGAGGTCAGCCCCAGCATTTT
TRBV7-2	-	TRBJ1-3	14	-	CASSSYRSGNTIYF	TGTGCCAGCAGCTCCTACAGGTCTGGAAACACCATATATTTT
TRBV4-2	few	TRBJ1-4	16	-	CASSQDAGRPNEKLFF	TGTGCCAGCAGCCAAGACGCAGGGCGGCCTAATGAAAAACTGTTTTTT
TRBV6-2/TRBV6-3	few	TRBJ2-7	13	-	CASSPPDSYEQYF	TGTGCCAGCAGCCCCCCAGATTCCTACGAGCAGTACTTC
TRBV5-1	few	TRBJ2-3	15	-	CASKSRQAHTDTQYF	TGCGCCAGTAAAAGCCGACAGGCCCACACAGATACGCAGTATTTT
TRBV7-2	-	TRBJ1-1	15	TRBD1	CASTGTGGAGTEAFF	TGTGCCAGTACCGGGACAGGGGGCGCCGGGACTGAAGCTTTCTTT
TRBV6-5	few	TRBJ2-7	11	TRBD1	CATGQGAEQYF	TGTGCCACGGGACAGGGGGCCGAGCAGTACTTC
TRBV12-3/TRBV12-4	-	TRBJ1-4	16	-	CASSLDRAATNEKLFF	TGTGCCAGCAGTTTAGATCGGGCAGCAACTAATGAAAAACTGTTTTTT
TRBV5-1	few	TRBJ1-5	15	-	CASSPTSGRDQPQHF	TGCGCCAGCAGCCCTACCAGCGGACGGGATCAGCCCCAGCATTTT
TRBV5-1	few	TRBJ2-3	15	TRBD2	CASSSLAVDTDTQYF	TGCGCCAGCAGCTCACTAGCGGTCGACACAGATACGCAGTATTTT
TRBV6-5	few	TRBJ2-5	17	-	CASSYGTGGGFVETQYF	TGTGCCAGCAGTTACGGGACCGGTGGGGGCTTCGTTGAGACCCAGTACTTC
TRBV6-2/TRBV6-3	few	TRBJ2-1	12	TRBD1	CATSDRVSEQFF	TGTGCCACCTCCGACAGGGTCTCTGAGCAGTTCTTC
TRBV7-2	-	TRBJ2-1	16	TRBD1	CASRSAGTGSYNEQFF	TGTGCCAGCCGTTCCGCCGGGACAGGGTCTTACAATGAGCAGTTCTTC
TRBV9	-	TRBJ2-1	16	TRBD2	CASSAQLAGRYNEQFF	TGTGCCAGCAGCGCACAACTAGCGGGGAGGTACAATGAGCAGTTCTTC
TRBV7-9	-	TRBJ1-1	13	-	CASSNRVNTEAFF	TGTGCCAGCAGTAACAGGGTGAACACTGAAGCTTTCTTT
TRBV29-1	-	TRBJ1-1	12	-	CSVAIGGTEAFF	TGCAGCGTTGCCATCGGGGGCACTGAAGCTTTCTTT
TRBV12-3/TRBV12-4	few	TRBJ2-3	13	TRBD2	CASRARGADTQYF	TGTGCCAGCAGAGCCCGGGGGGCAGATACGCAGTATTTT
TRBV9	-	TRBJ2-5	13	-	CASSLRGSETRYF	TGTGCCAGCAGCTTAAGGGGGTCGGAGACCCGGTACTTC
TRBV5-1	few	TRBJ1-3	14	-	CASSPTDSGNTIYF	TGCGCCAGCAGCCCGACAGATTCTGGAAACACCATATATTTT
TRBV9	-	TRBJ1-1	15	TRBD1	CASSVGDRLNTEAFF	TGTGCCAGCAGCGTAGGGGACAGGCTTAACACTGAAGCTTTCTTT
TRBV4-3	-	TRBJ1-1	14	-	CASSQEVQGREAFF	TGCGCCAGCAGCCAAGAAGTACAGGGAAGAGAAGCTTTCTTT
TRBV7-9	few	TRBJ2-3	14	-	CASNRGQTEDTQYF	TGTGCCAGCAACCGTGGACAGACCGAAGATACGCAGTATTTT
TRBV11-2	few	TRBJ1-5	13	TRBD1	CASSPDRGQDQHF	TGTGCCAGCAGCCCCGACAGGGGGCAAGACCAGCATTTT
TRBV19	-	TRBJ2-2	17	TRBD1	CASGGTGERDNTGELFF	TGTGCCAGTGGCGGGACAGGGGAAAGGGATAACACCGGGGAGCTGTTTTTT
TRBV5-1	medium-sized	TRBJ2-5	11	-	CASSLQETQYF	TGTGCCAGCAGCTTACAAGAGACCCAGTACTTC